The T cell receptor (beta chain) described here comes from a study of beta chain features in type 1 diabetes. Study details: Examination spanned about 110 million sorted cells from all samples.

This CDR3 contains 12 residues. The V gene's germline CDR1 is GTSNPN and CDR2 SVGIG (reference sequence). V was clipped by 0 bases and J by 7 bases, with 9 bases between them. Expressed TCRB transcripts were sequenced because the entire RNA isolate underwent reverse transcription. Using immunoSEQ multiplex PCR, the repertoire was profiled, and TCRdb retains in-frame clones only, with some absent. The table lists about 280,000 clones, 15% of them singletons. Study conclusions and caveats: Shorter TCRB CDR3s, moderately but significantly so, were found in Type 1 diabetes patients in all four CD4+ subsets. Naive, central memory and Treg TCRB repertoires seemed to resemble each other more closely in patients than they did in healthy donors.

Cell sorting via CD45RO/CCR7/CD25/CD127/CD95/CD27 was performed to obtain CD4+ naive, central memory, regulatory and stem cell-like memory cells. There are a few counts of this clone. Its antigen is unknown. V usage is TRBV30 and J usage is TRBJ1-2; no firm D call. The sequence came from a man younger than 35 with type 1 diabetes. Sequencing used naive CD4+ T cells from blood. The CDR3 DNA sequence: TGTGCCTGGAGTGTAATATCGGGTGGCTACACCTTC. This gives the protein CAWSVISGGYTF.